The 28 T cell receptor beta chains listed next were all sequenced from one sample in a study of technical replicates of blood from a few donors. The repertoire was sequenced with immunoSEQ multiplex PCR; TCRdb's copy has only in-frame clones and lacks some. Of some 80,000 clones listed, more than 90% are singletons. Sequencing was performed on T cells isolated from PBMCs. The receptor source for this set is a human donor in good health.

The chain carries TRBV5-1 and TRBJ1-1; D uncertain. The CDR3 is 15 amino acids. Germline values: CDR1 SGHRS, CDR2 YFSETQ. V lost 0 bases to trimming and J lost 4 bases, with 13 bases between them. The CDR3 spells CASSLGRPEATEAFF. DNA of the CDR3: TGCGCCAGCAGCTTGGGGCGGCCGGAGGCCACTGAAGCTTTCTTT. Drawing the rest from reference TRBV5-1 and TRBJ1-1, the complete variable domain is KAGVTQTPRYLIKTRGQQVTLSCSPISGHRSVSWYQQTPGQGLQFLFEYFSETQRNKGNFPGRFSGRQFSNSRSEMNVSTLELGDSALYLCASSLGRPEATEAFFGQGTRLTVV.

This chain uses TRBV10-3 with TRBJ2-7; no clear D gene. V lost 3 bases to trimming and J lost 3 bases, with 9 bases between them. The CDR3 spans 13 residues. CDR1 ENHRY and CDR2 SYGVKD come from the germline V gene. CDR3 DNA sequence: TGTGCCATCAGTGACGACACCCTCTACGAGCAGTACTTC. Protein: CAISDDTLYEQYF.

The gene calls are TRBV6-1 and TRBJ1-1, with a tentative D call TRBD1 (6 bases). Germline CDR1 MNHNS, CDR2 SASEGT. V was clipped by 8 bases and J by 3 bases, with 13 bases between them. The CDR3 extends over 13 amino acids. The CDR3 loop reads CASQSGTYTEAFF. The DNA for the CDR3 is TGTGCCAGCCAATCCGGGACATACACTGAAGCTTTCTTT.

The rearrangement joins TRBV4-1 to TRBJ1-1; 8 bases map to TRBD1. CDR3 length equals 14 residues. V dropped 2 bases and J dropped 4; count of bases not matched to a gene: 3. CDR1 MGHRA and CDR2 YSYEKL come from the germline V gene. CDR3 coding DNA: TGCGCCAGCAGCCAAACAGGGGGGGGCACTGAAGCTTTCTTT. It encodes CASSQTGGGTEAFF.

The rearrangement joins TRBV10-3 to TRBJ2-7; 8 bases match TRBD1. Losses at the gene ends were 2 bases for V and 2 bases for J; bases not matched to a gene: 5. This CDR3 has 15 residues. Germline loops: CDR1 ENHRY, CDR2 SYGVKD. CDR3 DNA sequence: TGTGCCATCAGTGAGGGGACAGGAGCCGCCTACGAGCAGTACTTC. It encodes CAISEGTGAAYEQYF.

The chain recombines TRBV4-2 with TRBJ2-7; 7 bases align to TRBD1. J gave up 3 bases and V 4 bases, and 9 bases lay outside the gene matches. CDR1 is LGHNA, CDR2 YNFKEQ, per germline. The CDR3 is made up of 15 amino acids. CDR3 bases: TGTGCCAGCAGCCTAGGTGACAGGGCTTTCTACGAGCAGTACTTC. Amino acid sequence: CASSLGDRAFYEQYF.

The chain employs TRBV10-1 and TRBJ1-3; D unresolved. The germline V and J ends were trimmed by 1 base and 0 bases, with 4 bases remaining between them. The CDR3 is 14 amino acids. Per the germline V gene, CDR1 is WNHNN and CDR2 is SYGVQD (reference sequence). In DNA, the CDR3 is TGCGCCAGCAGTGAGTTCCGCTCTGGAAACACCATATATTTT. Translated, it gives CASSEFRSGNTIYF.

This chain connects TRBV25-1 to TRBJ2-7; 8 positions agree with TRBD1. CDR1 and CDR2 (germline): MGHDK, SYGVNS. The CDR3 has 16 residues. J was trimmed by 6 bases and V by 3 bases; bases with no gene match: 13. Here the CDR3 DNA reads TGTGCCAGCAGTGATTCACGGACAGGGACGAGGTTCGAGCAGTACTTC. It is translated as CASSDSRTGTRFEQYF.

The genes are TRBV10-1 and TRBJ1-6, with TRBD1 matching 9 bases. CDR3 length: 13 residues. V was clipped by 8 bases and J by 6 bases; unmatched bases: 2. CDR1 is WNHNN, CDR2 SYGVQD, per germline (reference sequence). The CDR3 DNA reads TGCGCCAGCCGGACAGGGGTTAATTCACCCCTCCACTTT. Protein sequence: CASRTGVNSPLHF.

The chain has TRBV15 and TRBJ1-3; D gene unclear. Between the trimmed V and J ends, which lost 4 bases and 4 bases, there was a span of 5 bases. CDR1 and CDR2 (germline): LNHNV, YYDKDF (reference sequence). This CDR3 is built from 12 residues. The CDR3 DNA follows: TGTGCCACCAGCATGGCAGGAAACACCATATATTTT. Translation gives CATSMAGNTIYF.

The rearrangement links TRBV29-1 to TRBJ1-2; 8 nucleotides match TRBD1. CDR3 length: 16 amino acids. CDR1 and CDR2 (germline): SQVTM, ANQGSEA. Trimming cost V 7 bases and J 2 bases; bases outside gene matches: 15. CDR3 in amino acids: CSATDRGAGRNYGYTF. The CDR3 nucleotides are TGCAGCGCTACAGACAGGGGCGCTGGGAGAAACTATGGCTACACCTTC.

This sequence joins TRBV15 and TRBJ1-2, with D tentatively TRBD1 (6 bases). The CDR3 is 12 residues long. Per germline, CDR1 LNHNV and CDR2 YYDKDF (reference sequence). V was clipped by 1 base and J by 8 bases, with 8 bases between them. The CDR3 DNA is TGTGCCACCAGCAGAGGGGGGGGCGGCTACACCTTC. It translates to CATSRGGGGYTF.

The rearrangement joins TRBV9 to TRBJ2-2; 9 nucleotides align to TRBD1. Per germline, CDR1 SGDLS and CDR2 YYNGEE. The CDR3 is made up of 15 amino acids. With V trimmed by 0 bases and J by 11 bases, 8 bases remained unmatched. The DNA of the CDR3 is TGTGCCAGCAGCGTAGGACCACAGGGGGCTATAGAGCTGTTTTTT. Translated: CASSVGPQGAIELFF.

V is TRBV4-1 and J is TRBJ2-7; 7 bases align to TRBD1. V gave up 2 bases and J gave up 7 bases; unmatched junction bases: 17. CDR1 is MGHRA and CDR2 is YSYEKL in the germline V gene. The CDR3 consists of 17 residues. The CDR3 sequence: CASSQRLPRQGIVEQYF. As DNA, the CDR3 is TGCGCCAGCAGCCAAAGGTTACCGCGACAGGGTATTGTTGAGCAGTACTTC.

The gene calls are TRBV2 and TRBJ2-1; D is perhaps TRBD2 (5 bases). Trimming took off 8 bases at V and 7 bases at J, with 18 bases between the two ends. The CDR3 consists of 14 residues. Germline V CDR1 and CDR2: SNHLY, FYNNEI. DNA of the CDR3: TGTGCCAGCCACGGGGTCCAGGTCGGGAATGAGCAGTTCTTC. Its protein is CASHGVQVGNEQFF.

J is TRBJ2-3 and V is TRBV6-5, with D tentatively TRBD2 (6 bases). The CDR3 loop spans 13 amino acids. V was clipped by 7 bases and J by 6 bases, with 14 bases between them. Per the germline V gene, CDR1 is MNHEY and CDR2 is SVGAGI. CDR3 nucleotides: TGTGCCAGCAAGCCGGGGGTCACGGATACGCAGTATTTT. This codes for CASKPGVTDTQYF.

This sequence joins TRBV4-1 and TRBJ2-5, with a possible D match to TRBD1 (5 bases). The germline CDR1 and CDR2 sequences are MGHRA and YSYEKL. V lost 0 bases, J lost 1 base, and 12 bases lay in between. The CDR3 totals 16 residues. The CDR3 sequence is CASSQDQGMGQETQYF. The CDR3 DNA follows: TGCGCCAGCAGCCAAGATCAGGGAATGGGCCAAGAGACCCAGTACTTC.

V is TRBV5-1 and J is TRBJ2-5, with 11 bases that match TRBD2. The CDR3 is made up of 16 amino acids. Germline V gene sequence: CDR1 SGHRS, CDR2 YFSETQ. The V gene end was trimmed by 0 bases and the J gene end by 5 bases; junction bases not matched to a gene: 6. The CDR3, as DNA: TGCGCCAGCAGCTTGGGGATAGCGGGAGGGCCGGAGACCCAGTACTTC. It encodes CASSLGIAGGPETQYF.

This clone was recorded once. One end of the junction is discordant with germline, which a read error may explain. The chain links TRBV7-9 to TRBJ2-7; D is unclear. CDR3 length: 13 amino acids. Germline assignment: CDR1 SEHNR and CDR2 FQNEAQ (reference sequence). This CDR3 is CASSYTAYYGQYF. CDR3 sequence (DNA): TGTGCCAGCAGCTATACGGCTTACTACGGGCAGTACTTC.

This clone was seen more than once but under ten times. The rearrangement joins TRBV11-2 to TRBJ1-1; D is uncertain. The CDR3 runs to 12 residues. The germline V gene encodes CDR1 SGHAT and CDR2 FQNNGV. Deletions cut 0 bases from V and 8 bases from J, with 7 bases between. CDR3 sequence (DNA): TGTGCCAGCAGCTTAGAGGGGAGCGAAGCTTTCTTT. This sequence encodes CASSLEGSEAFF.

J is TRBJ2-3 and V is TRBV5-1, with no clear D. This CDR3 is 12 amino acids long. V gave up 5 bases and J gave up 1 base, with 5 bases separating them. Germline V gene lookup returns CDR1 SGHRS and CDR2 YFSETQ. This CDR3 is CASSRGTDTQYF. In nucleotides, the CDR3 is TGCGCCAGCAGTCGGGGCACAGATACGCAGTATTTT.

The genes are TRBV7-9 and TRBJ1-2; 7 bases match TRBD1. Trimming cost V 0 bases and J 2 bases; bases outside gene matches: 6. The CDR3 totals 16 residues. Germline CDR1 SEHNR, CDR2 FQNEAQ (reference sequence). CDR3 in DNA: TGTGCCAGCAGCTTAGCGAGAGGGGGCTCGAACTATGGCTACACCTTC. It yields the protein CASSLARGGSNYGYTF.

This chain connects TRBV29-1 to TRBJ1-1; a possible D gene is TRBD1 (5 bases). The CDR3 sequence is 13 residues long. Germline CDR1 is SQVTM and CDR2 is ANQGSEA. Trimming removed 0 bases from V and 1 base from J, with 6 bases in between. The CDR3 loop is CSVEDTGNTEAFF. The DNA of the CDR3 is TGCAGCGTTGAAGACACAGGGAACACTGAAGCTTTCTTT.

This chain joins TRBV4-1 and TRBJ2-1; D is perhaps TRBD2 (5 bases). Germline CDR1 MGHRA, CDR2 YSYEKL. CDR3 length: 17 amino acids. The V gene lost 3 bases and the J gene lost 0 bases, with 15 bases spanning the gap. The CDR3 DNA reads TGCGCCAGCAGCCAGCCAGCGGCTCCAGACTCCTACAATGAGCAGTTCTTC. This codes for CASSQPAAPDSYNEQFF.

The chain recombines TRBV12-5 with TRBJ2-5, with D tentatively TRBD2 (6 bases). The germline gives CDR1 LGHNT, CDR2 FRNRAP. Trimming shortened V by 0 bases and J by 1 base, and 15 bases separated the two germline ends. The CDR3 runs 17 residues. The CDR3 coding sequence is TGTGCTAGTGGTTTGGTTACTAGTAACGGGGGCCAAGAGACCCAGTACTTC. Translation gives CASGLVTSNGGQETQYF.

The chain has TRBV6-5 and TRBJ2-3; D is perhaps TRBD1 (6 bases). There are 16 residues in the CDR3. In germline, CDR1 is MNHEY, CDR2 SVGAGI. V was shortened by 0 bases and J by 3 bases, with 13 bases between the two germline ends. CDR3 loop: CASSYSTQGTTDTQYF. The CDR3 DNA sequence: TGTGCCAGCAGTTACTCGACGCAGGGGACAACAGATACGCAGTATTTT.

This chain joins TRBV7-6 and TRBJ2-7; D might be TRBD2 (5 bases). Germline V gene lookup returns CDR1 SGHVS and CDR2 FNYEAQ. This CDR3 has 17 residues. Trimming left V 2 bases short and J 6 bases short, with 23 bases between. The CDR3 DNA sequence: TGTGCCAGCAGCTTAAGGGCGGGCCCCGGAGCCTTAAGCGAGCAGTACTTC. As protein: CASSLRAGPGALSEQYF.

The chain uses TRBV10-1 and TRBJ2-4; D possibly corresponds to TRBD2 (6 bases). The V and J ends lost 0 bases and 8 bases respectively, with 14 bases between them. Germline-derived CDR1 and CDR2 are WNHNN and SYGVQD (reference sequence). This CDR3 has 15 residues. The DNA of the CDR3 is TGCGCCAGCAGTGAGTCAGGAAGGGAGGTGGACATTCAGTACTTC. Translated: CASSESGREVDIQYF.